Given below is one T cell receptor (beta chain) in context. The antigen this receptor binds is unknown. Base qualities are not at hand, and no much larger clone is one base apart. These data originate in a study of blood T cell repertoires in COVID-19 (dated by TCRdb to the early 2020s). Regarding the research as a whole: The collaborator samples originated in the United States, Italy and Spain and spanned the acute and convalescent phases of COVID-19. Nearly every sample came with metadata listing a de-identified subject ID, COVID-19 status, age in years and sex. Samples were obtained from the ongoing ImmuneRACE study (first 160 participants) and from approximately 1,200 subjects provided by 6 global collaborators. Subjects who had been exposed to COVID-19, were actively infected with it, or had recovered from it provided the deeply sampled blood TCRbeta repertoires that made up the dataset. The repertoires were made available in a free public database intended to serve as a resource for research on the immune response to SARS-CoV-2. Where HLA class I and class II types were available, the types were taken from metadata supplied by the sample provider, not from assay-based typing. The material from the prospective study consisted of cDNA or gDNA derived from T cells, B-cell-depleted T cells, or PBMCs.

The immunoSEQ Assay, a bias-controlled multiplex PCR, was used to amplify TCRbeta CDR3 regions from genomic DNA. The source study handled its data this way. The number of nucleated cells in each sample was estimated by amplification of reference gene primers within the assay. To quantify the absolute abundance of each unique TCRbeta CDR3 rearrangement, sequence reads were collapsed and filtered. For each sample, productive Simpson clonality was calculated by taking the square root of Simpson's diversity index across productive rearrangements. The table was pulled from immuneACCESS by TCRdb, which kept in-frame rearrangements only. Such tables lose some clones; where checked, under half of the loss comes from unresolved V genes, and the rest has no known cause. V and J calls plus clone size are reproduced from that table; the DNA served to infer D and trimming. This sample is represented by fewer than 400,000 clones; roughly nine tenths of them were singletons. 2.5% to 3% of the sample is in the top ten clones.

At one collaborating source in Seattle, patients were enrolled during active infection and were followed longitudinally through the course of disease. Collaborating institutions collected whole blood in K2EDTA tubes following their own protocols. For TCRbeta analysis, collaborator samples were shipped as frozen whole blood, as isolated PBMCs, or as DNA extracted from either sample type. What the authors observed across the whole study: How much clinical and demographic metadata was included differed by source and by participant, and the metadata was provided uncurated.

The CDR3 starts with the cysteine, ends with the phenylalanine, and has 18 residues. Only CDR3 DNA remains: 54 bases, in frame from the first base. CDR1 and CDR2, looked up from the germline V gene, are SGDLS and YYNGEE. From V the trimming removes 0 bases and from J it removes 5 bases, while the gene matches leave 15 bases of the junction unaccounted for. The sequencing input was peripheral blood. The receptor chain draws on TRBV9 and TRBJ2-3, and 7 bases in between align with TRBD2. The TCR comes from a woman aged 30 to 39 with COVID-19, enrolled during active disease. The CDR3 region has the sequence CASSVVARGGSGIDTQYF. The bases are TGTGCCAGCAGCGTAGTGGCACGTGGCGGGAGCGGAATAGATACGCAGTATTTT.